Following are 30 T cell receptor beta chains from one sample sequenced in a study of T cells after yellow fever vaccination. Using its own MiXCR run on the 5' RACE reads, TCRdb lists one record per CDR3 protein. The sample consists of hundreds of thousands of distinct CDR3 sequences, more than 3% of them appearing once. The source material was PBMCs, sampled on the day of the yellow fever booster vaccination. The receptors stem from a man aged 18 to 29 who received the YFV17D yellow fever vaccine.

This clonotype turned up a few times. The chain combines TRBV5-1 with TRBJ2-7; the D gene is possibly TRBD1 (5 bases). Germline CDR1 and CDR2: SGHRS and YFSETQ. V was cut by 8 bases and J by 3 bases, with 12 bases left in between. This CDR3 region has 12 residues. CDR3 residues: CAREGAFYEQYV. As DNA, the CDR3 is TGCGCCAGAGAAGGGGCCTTCTACGAGCAGTACGTC.

In this sample, this clonotype turned up many times. The V and J genes are TRBV7-2 and TRBJ2-3; 8 bases are a match to TRBD1. V gave up 5 bases and J gave up 3 bases; unmatched junction bases: 13. CDR3 length: 17 amino acids. CDR1 is SGHTA, CDR2 FQGNSA, per germline. CDR3 coding DNA: TGTGCCAGCAGCCCCTTTACAGGGGGTAGACGGACAGATACGCAGTATTTT. Its protein is CASSPFTGGRRTDTQYF.

V is TRBV21-1 and J is TRBJ2-3; the table's D call TRBD2 went unverified against the DNA. TRBV21-1 is labeled a pseudogene. The CDR3 totals 17 residues. CDR3: CASSPTQASGGGDTQYF. The CDR3 region has the DNA TGTGCCAGCAGCCCAACCCAGGCTAGCGGGGGTGGAGATACGCAGTATTTT.

This clonotype has only a few counts. CDR3 coding DNA: TGCGCCAGCAGCGGTGGACAGTTTACAGATACGCAGTATTTT. It translates to CASSGGQFTDTQYF. The genes are TRBV5-1 and TRBJ2-3; D may be TRBD1 (6 bases). The CDR3 runs 14 residues. V gave up 4 bases and J gave up 3 bases, with 12 bases separating them. CDR1 is SGHRS and CDR2 is YFSETQ in the germline V gene. The full variable domain, completed using reference TRBV5-1 and TRBJ2-3, is KAGVTQTPRYLIKTRGQQVTLSCSPISGHRSVSWYQQTPGQGLQFLFEYFSETQRNKGNFPGRFSGRQFSNSRSEMNVSTLELGDSALYLCASSGGQFTDTQYFGPGTRLTVL.

This clonotype was counted at least ten times. V gene TRBV15 combines with J gene TRBJ2-1; 8 bases are shared with TRBD2. The CDR3 length is 19 residues. In germline, CDR1 is LNHNV, CDR2 YYDKDF (reference sequence). Trimming at V came to 3 bases and at J to 3 bases, leaving 16 bases not matched to a gene. The CDR3 sequence is CATSSTPRGERGNYNEQFF. The CDR3 DNA is TGTGCCACCAGCAGTACCCCGAGAGGGGAGCGGGGGAACTACAATGAGCAGTTCTTC.

This chain joins TRBV24-1 and TRBJ2-4; 8 bases are a match to TRBD2. V lost 8 bases, J lost 1 base, and 9 bases stayed unmatched. There are 16 residues in the CDR3. Germline V gene data show CDR1 as KGHDR and CDR2 as SFDVKD. The CDR3 nucleotides read TGTGCCACCACCCCCCCCCGGGGGGGGGCCAAAAACATTCAGTACTTC. Protein sequence: CATTPPRGGAKNIQYF.

Ten or more counts support this clonotype. The chain employs TRBV12-3 or TRBV12-4 and TRBJ2-5; D gene uncertain. Trimming pared 11 bases from V and 1 base from J, leaving 17 bases between. The CDR3 totals 14 residues. The CDR3 is CALITRVLQETQYF. CDR3 nucleotides: TGTGCCCTTATTACCCGGGTTCTCCAAGAGACCCAGTACTTC.

The chain uses TRBV3-1 and TRBJ2-1; D gene uncertain. Germline V lookup: CDR1 LGHDT, CDR2 YNNKEL (reference sequence). Trimming cost V 2 bases and J 8 bases, with 16 bases left between them. The CDR3 has 15 residues. The CDR3 loop is CASSQNVNHRDEQFF. The CDR3 DNA follows: TGTGCCAGCAGCCAAAATGTCAACCACCGGGATGAGCAGTTCTTC.

This clonotype was seen many times. J is TRBJ2-7 and V is TRBV7-8, with 9 bases aligning to TRBD1. V dropped 4 bases and J dropped 5; count of bases not matched to a gene: 6. Germline CDR1 is SGHVS and CDR2 is FQNEAQ. This CDR3 has 14 residues. This CDR3 reads CASSSGQGGHEQYV. CDR3 nucleotides: TGTGCCAGCAGCTCGGGACAGGGCGGCCACGAGCAGTACGTC.

This clonotype has a count of ten or more. The chain carries TRBV20-1 and TRBJ1-2, with 10 bases matching TRBD1. The length of the CDR3 is 15 residues. The V gene end was trimmed by 3 bases and the J gene end by 1 base; junction bases not matched to a gene: 5. Germline loops: CDR1 DFQATT, CDR2 SNEGSKA (reference sequence). The CDR3 is CSASTGQGVNYGYTF. CDR3 in DNA: TGCAGTGCTAGCACTGGACAGGGGGTTAACTATGGCTACACCTTC.

This clonotype was detected ten times or more. CDR3 loop: CAISDRSPYEQYF. CDR3 nucleotides: TGTGCCATCAGTGACAGGTCTCCCTACGAGCAGTACTTC. The chain uses TRBV10-3 and TRBJ2-7, with unresolved D. Per the germline V gene, CDR1 is ENHRY and CDR2 is SYGVKD. This CDR3 spans 13 amino acids. Trimming removed 3 bases at V and 2 bases at J, with 8 bases between.

This clonotype was recorded at least ten times. This chain uses TRBV25-1 with TRBJ2-3; 13 nucleotides line up with TRBD2. The germline V gene encodes CDR1 MGHDK and CDR2 SYGVNS. The CDR3 contains 15 residues. J was trimmed by 0 bases and V by 9 bases; bases with no gene match: 3. CDR3 in DNA: TGTGCCAGTGGGACTAGCGGGGTTAGCACAGATACGCAGTATTTT. Translation: CASGTSGVSTDTQYF.

In its sample, this clonotype was seen a few times. J is TRBJ1-1 and V is TRBV29-1, with D perhaps matching TRBD1 (5 bases). The CDR3 is made up of 12 amino acids. Germline CDR1 is SQVTM and CDR2 is ANQGSEA. The germline V and J ends were trimmed by 7 bases and 5 bases, with 14 bases remaining between them. CDR3 DNA sequence: TGCAGCGCACAATTAGGGGAAACTGAAGCTTTCTTT. Translation: CSAQLGETEAFF.

This clonotype was seen many times. The V gene is TRBV20-1, the J gene TRBJ2-7; possibly TRBD1 for D (7 bases). V shed 0 bases and J shed 1 base, with 16 bases lying between them. The CDR3 has 16 residues. Germline CDR1 is DFQATT and CDR2 is SNEGSKA (reference sequence). The CDR3 region is CSARDRETGLSYEQYF. CDR3 DNA: TGCAGTGCTAGAGATCGGGAGACAGGGCTATCCTACGAGCAGTACTTC.

For the CDR3, the DNA is TGCACCGTCTCTACGGTTCTCGGGGAGCTGTTTTTT. As protein: CTVSTVLGELFF. The gene calls are TRBV29-1 and TRBJ2-2; no clear D gene. The CDR3 is 12 amino acids. Germline values: CDR1 SQVTM, CDR2 ANQGSEA.

The sample holds many counts of this clonotype. The chain recombines TRBV7-2 with TRBJ2-2, with D maybe TRBD2 (7 bases). The CDR3 extends over 18 amino acids. V shed 4 bases and J shed 6 bases, with 24 bases lying between them. Germline CDR1 is SGHTA and CDR2 is FQGNSA. CDR3 in DNA: TGTGCCAGCAGCTCGTTAGGGGGGGGGAGAGGGAGACCCGGGGAGCTGTTTTTT. It codes for CASSSLGGGRGRPGELFF.

This chain connects TRBV5-1 to TRBJ2-2, with D uncertain. Germline V gene data show CDR1 as SGHRS and CDR2 as YFSETQ. The CDR3 consists of 15 residues. V shed 2 bases and J shed 2 bases, with 10 bases lying between them. For the CDR3, the DNA is TGCGCCAGCAGCTTAAGTTTTGAAAACACCGGGGAGCTGTTTTTT. Protein product: CASSLSFENTGELFF.

This clonotype was observed many times. The chain couples TRBV28 to TRBJ2-1; TRBD1 matches at 7 bases. CDR1 MDHEN and CDR2 SYDVKM come from the germline V gene. The CDR3 contains 14 residues. V was pared by 5 bases and J by 10 bases, with 11 bases of the junction left unmatched. CDR3 sequence: CASSPDLQGDEQFF. CDR3 bases: TGTGCCAGCAGTCCCGACCTCCAGGGGGACGAGCAGTTCTTC. Variable domain in full (rest from reference TRBV28 and TRBJ2-1): DVKVTQSSRYLVKRTGEKVFLECVQDMDHENMFWYRQDPGLGLRLIYFSYDVKMKEKGDIPEGYSVSREKKERFSLILESASTNQTSMYLCASSPDLQGDEQFFGPGTRLTVL.

The V and J genes are TRBV11-3 and TRBJ2-7; no clear D. Germline CDR1 reads SGHNT; CDR2 reads YENEEA. The CDR3 runs 12 residues. Trimming cost V 5 bases and J 6 bases, with 11 bases left between them. The CDR3 protein is CASSITSSEQYF. The CDR3 nucleotides are TGTGCCAGCAGCATAACGAGTAGCGAGCAGTACTTC.

This clonotype was recorded a few times. The genes are TRBV13 and TRBJ2-1; 7 bases are a match to TRBD1. The CDR3 is made up of 21 amino acids. The germline V gene encodes CDR1 PRHDT and CDR2 FYEKMQ (reference sequence). With V trimmed by 0 bases and J by 0 bases, 17 bases remained unmatched. DNA for the CDR3: TGTGCCAGCAGCTTAGGACAGGGGTTACCAATCCTAACGAGCTCCTACAATGAGCAGTTCTTC. It yields the protein CASSLGQGLPILTSSYNEQFF.

This chain uses TRBV11-3 with TRBJ1-1; the D is unclear. V shed 5 bases and J shed 1 base, with 8 bases lying between them. This CDR3 contains 13 residues. CDR1 is SGHNT, CDR2 YENEEA, per germline. For the CDR3, the DNA is TGTGCCAGCAGCGAACAGAGGAACACTGAAGCTTTCTTT. Protein product: CASSEQRNTEAFF.

This clonotype has a handful of counts. The rearrangement uses TRBV7-3 and TRBJ2-1, with TRBD2 identical over 15 bases. V was pared by 2 bases and J by 9 bases, with 2 bases of the junction left unmatched. Germline V CDR1 and CDR2: SGHTA, FQGTGA. The CDR3 is 15 residues long. The CDR3 nucleotides are TGTGCCAGCAGCTTAGGACTAGCGGGGGGGCTTGAGCAGTTCTTC. Amino acids: CASSLGLAGGLEQFF.

This clonotype was picked up many times. V and J are TRBV20-1 and TRBJ2-3; TRBD2 agrees at 12 bases. The germline V gene encodes CDR1 DFQATT and CDR2 SNEGSKA (reference sequence). The CDR3 contains 16 residues. V shed 0 bases, J shed 1 base, and the junction held 2 bases outside the gene matches. The CDR3: CSARDGLAGRTDTQYF. DNA for the CDR3: TGCAGTGCTAGAGATGGACTAGCGGGGCGCACAGATACGCAGTATTTT.

The table lists this clonotype with a few counts. This chain joins TRBV28 and TRBJ1-3; maybe TRBD1 (5 bases). The CDR3 consists of 15 residues. The ends were cut back, 7 bases at V and 2 bases at J, with 15 bases in the middle. From germline, CDR1 is MDHEN and CDR2 SYDVKM. CDR3 loop: CASIRGTGTGNTIYF. In DNA, the CDR3 is TGTGCCAGCATCCGAGGGACGGGAACTGGAAACACCATATATTTT. Looking up the rest from reference TRBV28 and TRBJ1-3 gives the full variable domain: DVKVTQSSRYLVKRTGEKVFLECVQDMDHENMFWYRQDPGLGLRLIYFSYDVKMKEKGDIPEGYSVSREKKERFSLILESASTNQTSMYLCASIRGTGTGNTIYFGEGSWLTVV.

The sample holds many counts of this clonotype. The rearrangement links TRBV20-1 to TRBJ2-7; 8 bases map to TRBD1. Trimming cost V 5 bases and J 0 bases; bases outside gene matches: 9. The CDR3 is 15 amino acids. Germline-derived CDR1 and CDR2 are DFQATT and SNEGSKA (reference sequence). The CDR3 is CSAGPGQGASYEQYF. The CDR3 DNA reads as TGCAGTGCTGGACCCGGACAGGGCGCCTCCTACGAGCAGTACTTC.

The V gene is TRBV29-1, the J gene TRBJ1-3; 10 bases are shared with TRBD1. The CDR3 extends over 14 amino acids. Germline trimming cut 6 bases from V and 4 bases from J; bases unmatched to any gene: 6. From germline, CDR1 is SQVTM and CDR2 ANQGSEA. In DNA, the CDR3 is TGCAGCGTGGGACAGGGGTTCTCGGGAAACACCATATATTTT. Residues: CSVGQGFSGNTIYF.

This clonotype was counted many times. The gene calls are TRBV5-1 and TRBJ2-3, with TRBD2 matching over 14 bases. Germline V gene data show CDR1 as SGHRS and CDR2 as YFSETQ. The junction had 7 bases not matched to a gene; V was cut back by 5 bases and J by 5 bases. This CDR3 region has 16 residues. For the CDR3, the DNA is TGCGCCAGCAGGTCGGGACTAGCGGGGGTTGAAGATACGCAGTATTTT. This translates into CASRSGLAGVEDTQYF.

This clonotype was counted at least ten times. V and J are TRBV6-6 and TRBJ1-2; 7 bases are shared with TRBD1. Germline CDR1 MNHNY, CDR2 SVGAGI (reference sequence). The V gene end was trimmed by 9 bases and the J gene end by 3 bases; junction bases not matched to a gene: 7. The CDR3 has 13 residues. Here the CDR3 DNA reads TGTGCCAGTGACCCGACAGGGTACTATGGCTACACCTTC. This translates into CASDPTGYYGYTF.

V gene TRBV2 combines with J gene TRBJ1-1; D is undetermined. CDR3 length: 11 residues. CDR1 is SNHLY and CDR2 is FYNNEI in the germline V gene. Trimming took off 4 bases at V and 11 bases at J, with 11 bases between the two ends. The CDR3: CASSVRGWAFF. The CDR3 DNA follows: TGTGCCAGCAGTGTCCGAGGCTGGGCTTTCTTT.

This CDR3 reads CASSPKISGANVLTF. In DNA form, the CDR3 reads TGCGCCAGCAGCCCGAAAATCTCTGGGGCCAACGTCCTGACTTTC. V gene TRBV5-1 combines with J gene TRBJ2-6; D gene uncertain. This CDR3 is 15 amino acids long. Germline loops: CDR1 SGHRS, CDR2 YFSETQ. The V and J ends lost 4 bases and 0 bases respectively, with 8 bases between them.